The 12 T cell receptor beta chains listed next were all sequenced from one sample in a study of T cell repertoires in cytomegalovirus infection. TCRdb used MiXCR to reprocess the reads, holding one entry per CDR3 protein. Altogether around 260,000 distinct CDR3 sequences are present, around 8.7% being singletons, with the ten largest covering approximately 16%. Sequencing was performed on PBMCs. These receptors all stem from a human donor in good health (CMV status not recorded). Some clones in this sample may be carry-over from other donors' samples.

This clonotype was observed many times. This chain joins TRBV7-2 and TRBJ2-3, with TRBD2 matching over 7 bases. V was clipped by 6 bases and J by 4 bases; unmatched bases: 10. This CDR3 has 15 amino acids. CDR1 and CDR2 from the germline V gene are SGHTA and FQGNSA. CDR3 amino acids: CASSREEFPPDTQYF. The CDR3 region has the DNA TGTGCCAGCAGTCGGGAGGAGTTCCCCCCAGATACGCAGTATTTT. Drawing the rest from reference TRBV7-2 and TRBJ2-3, the complete variable domain is GAGVSQSPSNKVTEKGKDVELRCDPISGHTALYWYRQSLGQGLEFLIYFQGNSAPDKSGLPSDRFSAERTGGSVSTLTIQRTQQEDSAVYLCASSREEFPPDTQYFGPGTRLTVL.

This clonotype appeared many times. The V call is TRBV12-3 or TRBV12-4, the J call TRBJ2-4; D unresolved. The CDR3 extends over 11 amino acids. V lost 1 base and J 9 bases, leaving 4 bases between the germline ends. In DNA form, the CDR3 reads TGTGCCAGCAGTTTAGAAGGCATTCAGTACTTC. Translation: CASSLEGIQYF.

This clonotype appeared many times. The chain has TRBV7-2 and TRBJ2-3; D is possibly TRBD1 or TRBD2 (5 bases each). Germline CDR1 is SGHTA and CDR2 is FQGNSA. The CDR3 runs to 17 residues. Between the trimmed V and J ends, which lost 5 bases and 0 bases, there was a span of 18 bases. The CDR3 is CASSETAGARSTDTQYF. The CDR3, as DNA: TGTGCCAGCAGCGAAACAGCCGGGGCTCGTAGCACAGATACGCAGTATTTT.

The V and J genes are TRBV29-1 and TRBJ2-1; 12 positions agree with TRBD2. This CDR3 spans 20 amino acids. V gave up 0 bases and J gave up 1 base; unmatched junction bases: 13. Germline V gene sequence: CDR1 SQVTM, CDR2 ANQGSEA. The CDR3 is CSVEDQIVLAGGDSYNEQFF. The DNA for the CDR3 is TGCAGCGTTGAAGATCAAATTGTGCTAGCGGGGGGGGATTCCTACAATGAGCAGTTCTTC.

In its sample, this clonotype was seen a few times. This chain joins TRBV10-2 and TRBJ2-7; TRBD2 might be the D (6 bases). The CDR3 runs 14 residues. Trimming removed 4 bases from V and 7 bases from J, with 17 bases in between. Germline CDR1 and CDR2: WSHSY and SAAADI. CDR3 protein: CASSGLASSGEQYF. The CDR3 DNA reads TGCGCCAGCAGTGGGCTAGCGTCCTCGGGGGAGCAGTACTTC.

This chain joins TRBV7-9 and TRBJ2-7; D is possibly TRBD1 (5 bases). The germline V gene has CDR1 SEHNR and CDR2 FQNEAQ (reference sequence). Trimming pared 5 bases from V and 0 bases from J, leaving 17 bases between. The CDR3 totals 16 residues. The CDR3 sequence is CASSPPGHRRSYEQYF. The CDR3 DNA reads TGTGCCAGCAGCCCCCCAGGACACCGCCGCTCCTACGAGCAGTACTTC.

This clonotype was observed many times. The chain has TRBV7-2 and TRBJ1-1; D call uncertain. CDR1 and CDR2 from the germline V gene are SGHTA and FQGNSA. V was trimmed by 1 base and J by 11 bases, leaving 8 bases between them. The CDR3 covers 11 residues. In DNA, the CDR3 is TGTGCCAGCAGCTTAGGGGTAGGGGCTTTCTTT. As protein: CASSLGVGAFF.

About this clonotype: One base away lies a much larger clone, so this may be a sequencing read error. This chain uses TRBV12-3 or TRBV12-4 with TRBJ1-1; D gene ambiguous. The CDR3 is 11 residues long. DNA for the CDR3: TGTGCCAGCAAGAGGAGGACTGAAGCTTCCTTT. Translated: CASKRRTEASF.

This clonotype was seen ten or more times. The chain links TRBV7-8 to TRBJ2-4, with 7 bases aligning to TRBD2. After removal of 0 bases from V and 3 bases from J, the junction contained 5 bases not matched to a gene. Germline assignment: CDR1 SGHVS and CDR2 FQNEAQ. This CDR3 comprises 16 residues. CDR3 sequence (DNA): TGTGCCAGCAGCTTAGCGGGGGGGGGAAGCAAAAACATTCAGTACTTC. Translated: CASSLAGGGSKNIQYF.

The chain combines TRBV20-1 with TRBJ1-2, with 8 bases lining up with TRBD1. There are 15 residues in the CDR3. Germline CDR1 is DFQATT and CDR2 is SNEGSKA (reference sequence). The ends lost 6 bases at V and 5 bases at J; junction bases unmatched: 14. Here the CDR3 DNA reads TGCAGTGCCAGCCCCCTTGGACAGGGACAATATGGCTACACCTTC. This encodes CSASPLGQGQYGYTF.

This clonotype was detected only a few times. The rearrangement joins TRBV20-1 to TRBJ2-1; TRBD1 is a possible D gene (6 bases). The CDR3 consists of 14 residues. The V end was cut by 3 bases, the J end by 6 bases, with 15 bases between. Germline V gene sequence: CDR1 DFQATT, CDR2 SNEGSKA (reference sequence). The CDR3 is CSASSRQGTNEQFF. In DNA, the CDR3 is TGCAGTGCTAGTAGCCGGCAGGGGACCAATGAGCAGTTCTTC.

The sample holds many counts of this clonotype. This chain connects TRBV18 to TRBJ2-1; 9 bases are shared with TRBD2. CDR3 length: 17 residues. V trimming: 0 bases; J trimming: 5 bases; junction bases outside the gene matches: 8. Germline V gene sequence: CDR1 KGHSH, CDR2 LQKENI. CDR3 sequence reads: CASSPPRSGSSDNEQFF. CDR3 nucleotides: TGTGCCAGCTCACCACCGCGTAGCGGGAGCTCAGACAATGAGCAGTTCTTC.